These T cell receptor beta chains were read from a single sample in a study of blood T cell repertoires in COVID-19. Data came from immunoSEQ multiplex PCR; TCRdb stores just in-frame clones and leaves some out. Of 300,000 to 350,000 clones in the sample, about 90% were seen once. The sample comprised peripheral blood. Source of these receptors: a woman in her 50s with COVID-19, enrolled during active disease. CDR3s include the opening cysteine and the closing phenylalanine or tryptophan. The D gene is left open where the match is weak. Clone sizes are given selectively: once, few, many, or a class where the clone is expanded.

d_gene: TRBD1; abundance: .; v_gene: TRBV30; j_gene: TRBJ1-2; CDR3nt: TGTGCCTGGATCCGACAGGGGCAGGGATATGGCTACACCTTC; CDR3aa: CAWIRQGQGYGYTF
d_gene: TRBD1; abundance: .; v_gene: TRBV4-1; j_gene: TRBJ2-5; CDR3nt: TGCGCCAGCAGCCAAGTAGGGGTTACAGGGGGCCAAGAGACCCAGTACTTC; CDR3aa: CASSQVGVTGGQETQYF
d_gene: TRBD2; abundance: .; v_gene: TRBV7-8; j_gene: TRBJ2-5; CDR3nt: TGTGCCACGCCGGCTAGCGGGTTAGAGACCCAGTACTTC; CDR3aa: CATPASGLETQYF
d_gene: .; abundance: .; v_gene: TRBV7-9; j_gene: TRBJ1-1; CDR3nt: TGTGCCAGCAGCCTCGGACGTGTGTGGGGGGGAGAAGCTTTCTTT; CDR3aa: CASSLGRVWGGEAFF
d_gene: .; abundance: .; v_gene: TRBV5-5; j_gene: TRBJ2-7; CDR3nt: TGTGCCAGCAGCCACCCCCTGAGGGTCCACGAGCAGTACTTC; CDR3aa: CASSHPLRVHEQYF
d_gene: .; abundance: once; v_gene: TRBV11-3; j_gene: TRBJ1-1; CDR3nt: TGTGCCAGCAGCTTAGCTATGAACACTGAAGCTTTCTTT; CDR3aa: CASSLAMNTEAFF
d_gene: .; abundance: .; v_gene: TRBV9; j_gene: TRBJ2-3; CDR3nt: TGTGCCAGCAGCCTGCGGACAGGCACAGATACGCAGTATTTT; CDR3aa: CASSLRTGTDTQYF
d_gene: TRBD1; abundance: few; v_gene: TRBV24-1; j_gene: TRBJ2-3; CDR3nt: TGTGCCACCAGTGATCCCTGGGCCCCACAGGGGTTTATAGATACGCAGTATTTT; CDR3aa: CATSDPWAPQGFIDTQYF
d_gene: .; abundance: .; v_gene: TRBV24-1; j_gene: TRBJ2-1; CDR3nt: TGTGCCACCAGTGATTTGCGGGCCGGGAGAGGACGGTTCTTC; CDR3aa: CATSDLRAGRGRFF
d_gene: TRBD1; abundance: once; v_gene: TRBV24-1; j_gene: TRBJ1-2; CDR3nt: TGTGCCACCAGTGATGCTGGACGTACAGGGGACTATGGCTACACCTTC; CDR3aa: CATSDAGRTGDYGYTF
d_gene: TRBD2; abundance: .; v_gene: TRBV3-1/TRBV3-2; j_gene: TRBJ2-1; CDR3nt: TGTGCCAGCAGCCAAGTCCCAGCGGGGTACAATGAGCAGTTCTTC; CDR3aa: CASSQVPAGYNEQFF
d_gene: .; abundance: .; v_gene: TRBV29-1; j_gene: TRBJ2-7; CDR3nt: TGCAGCGTTGTACGGGAACCCGGCTACGAGCAGTACTTC; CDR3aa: CSVVREPGYEQYF
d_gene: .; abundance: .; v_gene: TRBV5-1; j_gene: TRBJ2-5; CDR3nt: TGCGCCAGCAGCCCGCTGCTAGTGACCCAAGAGACCCAGTACTTC; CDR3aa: CASSPLLVTQETQYF
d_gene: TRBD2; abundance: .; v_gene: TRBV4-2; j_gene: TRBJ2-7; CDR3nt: TGTGCCAGCAGCCCAGGACTAGCGGGAGTTCCCTACGAGCAGTACTTC; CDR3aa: CASSPGLAGVPYEQYF
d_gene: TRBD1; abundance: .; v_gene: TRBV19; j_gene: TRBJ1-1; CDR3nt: TGTGCCAGTAGTATAGCCCGGACAGGGGCGGAGGTTGAAGCTTTCTTT; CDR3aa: CASSIARTGAEVEAFF
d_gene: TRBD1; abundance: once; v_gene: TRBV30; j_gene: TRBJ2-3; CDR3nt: TGTGCCTGGAGTGACCCGGCAGGGGGCGAATCAGATACGCAGTATTTT; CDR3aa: CAWSDPAGGESDTQYF
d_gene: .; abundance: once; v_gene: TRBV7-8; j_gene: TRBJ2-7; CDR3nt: TGTGCCAGCAGCTTAACAGGGAACGGATACGAGCAGTACTTC; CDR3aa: CASSLTGNGYEQYF
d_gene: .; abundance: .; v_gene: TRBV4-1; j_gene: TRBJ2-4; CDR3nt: TGCGCCAGCAGCCAAGATTGGGGTAGGGAGGATCAGTACTTC; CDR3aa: CASSQDWGREDQYF
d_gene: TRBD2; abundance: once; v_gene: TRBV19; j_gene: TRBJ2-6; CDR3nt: TGTGCCAGTAGGGAAGCGGGACTACTGGCTGGGGCCAACGTCCTGACTTTC; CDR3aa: CASREAGLLAGANVLTF
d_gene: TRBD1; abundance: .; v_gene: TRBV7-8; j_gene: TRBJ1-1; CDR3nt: TGTGCCAGCAGCATAGGACAGGGGAACACTGAAGCTTTCTTT; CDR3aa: CASSIGQGNTEAFF
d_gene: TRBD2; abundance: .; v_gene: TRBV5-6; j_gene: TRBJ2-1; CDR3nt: TGTGCCAGCGGGCCCGGGACTAGCGGCTACAATGAGCAGTTCTTC; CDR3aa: CASGPGTSGYNEQFF
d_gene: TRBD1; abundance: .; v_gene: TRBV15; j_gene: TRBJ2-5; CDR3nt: TGTGCCACCAGCAGAGATAGGGGGCGCGGTGAGACCCAGTACTTC; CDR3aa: CATSRDRGRGETQYF
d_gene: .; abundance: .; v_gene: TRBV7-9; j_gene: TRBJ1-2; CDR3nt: TGTGCCAGCAGCCCCAACCCCCGACGGAGTAACTATGGCTACACCTTC; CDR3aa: CASSPNPRRSNYGYTF
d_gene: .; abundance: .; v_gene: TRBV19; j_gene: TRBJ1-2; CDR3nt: TGTGCCAGTTGGGGGCATAGCGGCTACACCTTC; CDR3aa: CASWGHSGYTF
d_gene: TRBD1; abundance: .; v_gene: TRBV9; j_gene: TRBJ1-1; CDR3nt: TGTGCCAGCAGCGTAGAAGTAAGGGGGCCTGAAGCTTTCTTT; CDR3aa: CASSVEVRGPEAFF
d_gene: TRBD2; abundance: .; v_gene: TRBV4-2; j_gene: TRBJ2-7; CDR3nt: TGTGCCAGCAGCCAAGCCTCCGGGACTAGATACGAGCAGTACTTC; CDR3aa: CASSQASGTRYEQYF
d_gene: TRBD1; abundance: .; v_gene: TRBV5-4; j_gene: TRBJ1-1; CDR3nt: TGTGCCAGCAGCTTTGGGACAGGGCGCTTGAACACTGAAGCTTTCTTT; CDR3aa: CASSFGTGRLNTEAFF
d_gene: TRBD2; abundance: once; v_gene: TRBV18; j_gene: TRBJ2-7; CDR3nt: TGTGCCAGCTCATGGCGGGAGGGCGAGCAGTACTTC; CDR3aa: CASSWREGEQYF
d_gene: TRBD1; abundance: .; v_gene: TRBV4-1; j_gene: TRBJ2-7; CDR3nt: TGCGCCAGCAGCCAAGATTGGGACAGGGCATCCTACGAGCAGTACTTC; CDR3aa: CASSQDWDRASYEQYF
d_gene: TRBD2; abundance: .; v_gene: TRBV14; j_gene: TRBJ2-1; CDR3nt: TGTGCCAGCAGCCACCTAGCGGGAACAACCTACAATGAGCAGTTCTTC; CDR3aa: CASSHLAGTTYNEQFF
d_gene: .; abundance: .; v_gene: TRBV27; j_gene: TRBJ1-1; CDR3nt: TGTGCCAGCAGTTCACAAGGGTTAGGGGACACTGAAGCTTTCTTT; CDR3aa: CASSSQGLGDTEAFF
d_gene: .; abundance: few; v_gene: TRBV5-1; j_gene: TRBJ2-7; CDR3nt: TGCGCCAGCAGCCTTAACCAGTACGAGCAGTACTTC; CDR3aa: CASSLNQYEQYF
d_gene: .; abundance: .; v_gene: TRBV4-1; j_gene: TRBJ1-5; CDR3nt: TGCGCCAGCAGCCTACAGGGTTCTGGTCAGCCCCAGCATTTT; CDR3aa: CASSLQGSGQPQHF
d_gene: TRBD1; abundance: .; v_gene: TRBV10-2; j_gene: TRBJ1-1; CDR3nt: TGCGCCAGCAGTGGTTGGTCAGGGGGCAGAAACACTGAAGCTTTCTTT; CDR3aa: CASSGWSGGRNTEAFF
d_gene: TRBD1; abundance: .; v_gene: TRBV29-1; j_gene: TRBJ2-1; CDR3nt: TGCAGCGTTGAAGGACAGGGGTATAGCGAGCAGTTCTTC; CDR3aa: CSVEGQGYSEQFF